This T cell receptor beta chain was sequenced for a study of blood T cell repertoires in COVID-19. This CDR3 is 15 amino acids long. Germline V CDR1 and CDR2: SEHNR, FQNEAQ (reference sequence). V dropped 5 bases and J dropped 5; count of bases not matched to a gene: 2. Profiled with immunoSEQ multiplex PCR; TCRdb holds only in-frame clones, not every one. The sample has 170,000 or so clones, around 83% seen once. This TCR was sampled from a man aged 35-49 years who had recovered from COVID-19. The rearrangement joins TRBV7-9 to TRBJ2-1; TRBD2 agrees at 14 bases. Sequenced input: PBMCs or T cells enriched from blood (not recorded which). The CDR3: CASSPGLAGDNEQFF. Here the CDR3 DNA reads TGTGCCAGCAGCCCGGGACTAGCGGGAGACAATGAGCAGTTCTTC.